This entry describes one T cell receptor beta chain. This sample was taken from a study of cytomegalovirus exposure and HLA in healthy donors. 60 Vbeta and 13 Jbeta primers were used in PCR. Sequencing was performed with immunoSEQ multiplex PCR; in TCRdb, only in-frame clones are kept and a portion is missing. The top ten clones hold 2% of a sample with 250,000 to 300,000 clones, 84% of them seen once. The length of the CDR3 is 12 residues. Trimming removed 2 bases at V and 4 bases at J, with 8 bases between. Germline V lookup: CDR1 GTSNPN, CDR2 SVGIG (reference sequence). This chain connects TRBV30 to TRBJ2-5; possible D gene TRBD1, 5 bases. The TCR sequence derives from a woman in her 40s in good health and CMV-seropositive. The specimen was PBMCs. The CDR3 bases are TGTGCCTGGAGTCCAGGGCGAGAGACCCAGTACTTC. Translation: CAWSPGRETQYF.